This TCR beta chain originates from a study of shared clonotypes between healthy human individuals. Study observations and caveats: Few donors limited the genetic and exposure-history diversity represented.

Genomic DNA from each subset was divided evenly over several immunoSEQ plates. Profiling relied on immunoSEQ multiplex PCR, and the TCRdb table lists in-frame clones only, not all of them. The top ten clones hold approximately 0.13% of a sample with about 2 million clones, roughly 95% of them seen once. Note on this clone: Its antigen is unidentified.

The CDR3 loop spans 15 amino acids. The germline V gene encodes CDR1 SGHRS and CDR2 YFSETQ. V shed 2 bases and J shed 2 bases, with 13 bases lying between them. The clonotype comes from a man aged 18-30 years in good health. The J gene is TRBJ1-2, the V gene TRBV5-1; TRBD1 might be the D (5 bases). Sample: naive CD4+ T cells sorted from blood. As to subset: CD45RA+ positively selected. The CDR3 loop is CASSFLVGGNYGYTF. The CDR3 DNA follows: TGCGCCAGCAGCTTTTTGGTCGGGGGGAACTATGGCTACACCTTC. The whole variable domain, filled in from reference TRBV5-1 and TRBJ1-2, reads KAGVTQTPRYLIKTRGQQVTLSCSPISGHRSVSWYQQTPGQGLQFLFEYFSETQRNKGNFPGRFSGRQFSNSRSEMNVSTLELGDSALYLCASSFLVGGNYGYTFGSGTRLTVV.